Sequencing of this T cell receptor beta chain was carried out in a study of shared clonotypes between healthy human individuals. Generated by immunoSEQ multiplex PCR, the TCRdb table keeps only in-frame clones and is missing some. Here the sample spans 1.6 million or so clones, 96% being singletons. Comments on this clone: Its specificity is not known.

General study findings and limits: Researchers sampled blood only, noting tissue repertoires likely differ. The study drew on few donors, limiting represented genetic and exposure-history diversity. Among the subsets, naive ones generally showed larger estimated richness than memory ones. An expected dependence of interdonor clonotype sharing on sequencing depth was noted.

The source is a man aged 30-40 years in good health. The sample consisted of naive CD4+ T cells sorted from blood. The subset was: CD45RA+ positively selected.

CDR3 bases: TGTGCCAGCAGGGGCCCGGGACTCGACGGTCCCGAGTCTGGAAACACCATATATTTT. It codes for CASRGPGLDGPESGNTIYF. The V call is TRBV7-9, the J call TRBJ1-3; D perhaps matches TRBD1 (5 bases). The CDR3 covers 19 residues. V was trimmed by 6 bases and J by 1 base, leaving 25 bases between them. The germline V gene has CDR1 SEHNR and CDR2 FQNEAQ (reference sequence).